The 21 T cell receptor beta chains below all came from one sample that was sequenced in a study of response to subunit inactivated influenza vaccine. TCRdb itself ran the RT-PCR reads through MiXCR, one entry per CDR3 protein. The sample has about 800,000 distinct CDR3 sequences, 20% to 25% seen once. The starting material was PBMCs from blood, obtained roughly 5 days after vaccination. The receptors were gathered from a man aged 50-59 years who received an inactivated influenza vaccine.

This clonotype was recorded once. The chain uses TRBV28 and TRBJ2-1, with 7 bases matching TRBD2. The J segment lost 7 bases and the V segment lost 1 base, leaving 4 bases of the junction unmatched. The germline V gene has CDR1 MDHEN and CDR2 SYDVKM. The CDR3 is 14 amino acids. The CDR3, as DNA: TGTGCCAGCAGTTTATCGGGACTACTAAATGAGCAGTTCTTC. Its translation: CASSLSGLLNEQFF.

The chain is built from TRBV28 and TRBJ2-1; 12 bases map to TRBD1. Germline V gives CDR1 MDHEN, CDR2 SYDVKM. This CDR3 is 16 amino acids long. Trimming took 2 bases from V and 8 from J; bases not matched to a gene: 7. The CDR3 DNA follows: TGTGCCAGCAGTTTAAACCGGGACAGGGGGCTGCATGAGCAGTTCTTC. It is translated as CASSLNRDRGLHEQFF.

This clonotype was seen many times. The chain couples TRBV20-1 to TRBJ1-1, with D possibly being TRBD1 (6 bases). The CDR3 sequence is 14 residues long. Trimming took 6 bases from V and 2 from J, leaving 16 bases between them. Germline lookup yields CDR1 DFQATT and CDR2 SNEGSKA (reference sequence). In DNA, the CDR3 is TGCAGTGCCAGGAAGGACAGTGTAAACACTGAAGCTTTCTTT. This translates into CSARKDSVNTEAFF.

This clonotype has just a few counts. The chain combines TRBV20-1 with TRBJ1-5, with TRBD1 matching over 8 bases. The V gene end was trimmed by 3 bases and the J gene end by 4 bases; junction bases not matched to a gene: 5. Germline-derived CDR1 and CDR2 are DFQATT and SNEGSKA (reference sequence). The CDR3 is 14 residues long. CDR3 residues: CSASFGQGNQPQHF. In DNA, the CDR3 is TGCAGTGCTAGTTTCGGACAGGGAAATCAGCCCCAGCATTTT.

This chain links TRBV5-5 with TRBJ2-7; possible D gene TRBD1, 5 bases. Germline CDR1 reads SGHKS; CDR2 reads YYEKEE (reference sequence). The CDR3 runs to 15 residues. The V end was cut by 0 bases, the J end by 0 bases, with 10 bases between. DNA for the CDR3: TGTGCCAGCAGCTTGGCAGGGCTTTACTCCTACGAGCAGTACTTC. Protein product: CASSLAGLYSYEQYF.

This clonotype turned up a few times. This sequence joins TRBV20-1 and TRBJ2-3; 9 bases line up with TRBD2. V trimming: 7 bases; J trimming: 2 bases; junction bases outside the gene matches: 4. This CDR3 has 13 residues. The germline V gene has CDR1 DFQATT and CDR2 SNEGSKA (reference sequence). CDR3 sequence (DNA): TGCAGTGTTGGGACTAGCTACACAGATACGCAGTATTTT. Translated: CSVGTSYTDTQYF.

The chain joins TRBV29-1 to TRBJ1-1, with D perhaps TRBD1 (5 bases). Germline-derived CDR1 and CDR2 are SQVTM and ANQGSEA. The CDR3 is 14 residues long. Between the trimmed V and J ends, which lost 4 bases and 3 bases, there was a span of 15 bases. The CDR3 region is CSVASRVGDTEAFF. The DNA of the CDR3 is TGCAGCGTTGCCTCCAGGGTTGGGGACACTGAAGCTTTCTTT.

The V and J genes are TRBV7-8 and TRBJ2-3; TRBD2 aligns across 8 bases. The junction had 3 bases not matched to a gene; V was cut back by 0 bases and J by 1 base. There are 16 residues in the CDR3. Germline lookup yields CDR1 SGHVS and CDR2 FQNEAQ. The CDR3 DNA is TGTGCCAGCAGCTTAGCGGGGCGGGGGGGCACAGATACGCAGTATTTT. Protein product: CASSLAGRGGTDTQYF.

The V call is TRBV7-2, the J call TRBJ1-2, with D maybe TRBD1 (6 bases). Per the germline V gene, CDR1 is SGHTA and CDR2 is FQGNSA. The CDR3 is 13 amino acids. V lost 5 bases and J lost 6, with 13 bases in between. This CDR3 is CASSITGPNGYTF. CDR3 DNA: TGTGCCAGCAGCATAACAGGGCCCAATGGCTACACCTTC.

The gene calls are TRBV5-1 and TRBJ2-1; 8 nucleotides match TRBD1. Looked up from germline, CDR1 is SGHRS and CDR2 is YFSETQ. V shed 4 bases and J 2 bases; nucleotides not matched to a gene: 8. This CDR3 comprises 16 residues. CDR3 residues: CASSIGQGLTYNEQFF. The CDR3, as DNA: TGCGCCAGCAGCATTGGACAGGGTCTTACCTACAATGAGCAGTTCTTC.

In this sample, this clonotype turned up a few times. The rearrangement joins TRBV6-2 or TRBV6-3 to TRBJ2-1; D not resolved. Germline V gives CDR1 MNHEY, CDR2 SVGEGT. With 2 bases removed from V and 0 bases from J, the gap between germline ends came to 11 bases. CDR3 size: 16 residues. The CDR3 reads CASSYASRSSYNEQFF. CDR3 bases: TGTGCCAGCAGTTACGCCTCACGGAGCTCCTACAATGAGCAGTTCTTC.

This clonotype came up a few times. J is TRBJ1-5 and V is TRBV20-1, with a weak D call TRBD1 (5 bases). Trimming took off 7 bases at V and 1 base at J, with 8 bases between the two ends. The CDR3 is 12 amino acids. From germline, CDR1 is DFQATT and CDR2 SNEGSKA (reference sequence). CDR3 in DNA: TGCAGTGGGGGGGACAGCAATCAGCCCCAGCATTTT. Translating it yields CSGGDSNQPQHF.

This clonotype was detected a few times. V is TRBV12-3 or TRBV12-4 and J is TRBJ1-4, with D uncertain. The CDR3 covers 15 residues. V was pared by 4 bases and J by 0 bases, with 9 bases between. CDR3 nucleotides: TGTGCCAGCAGTTCTCCCAGTGCAACTAATGAAAAACTGTTTTTT. Protein product: CASSSPSATNEKLFF.

This clonotype has more than one count but fewer than ten. This rearrangement joins TRBV12-5 to TRBJ2-1, with D possibly TRBD1 on 5 matching bases. The germline V and J ends were trimmed by 6 bases and 4 bases, with 16 bases remaining between them. There are 15 residues in the CDR3. Germline V gives CDR1 LGHNT, CDR2 FRNRAP. The CDR3 loop is CASGTVFVIYNEQFF. The CDR3 DNA reads as TGTGCTAGTGGGACAGTTTTCGTTATTTACAATGAGCAGTTCTTC. Filled out from reference TRBV12-5 and TRBJ2-1, the complete variable domain reads DARVTQTPRHKVTEMGQEVTMRCQPILGHNTVFWYRQTMMQGLELLAYFRNRAPLDDSGMPKDRFSAEMPDATLATLKIQPSEPRDSAVYFCASGTVFVIYNEQFFGPGTRLTVL.

The chain links TRBV28 to TRBJ2-1; the D gene is possibly TRBD2 (6 bases). This CDR3 is built from 13 residues. Germline CDR1 reads MDHEN; CDR2 reads SYDVKM. V lost 3 bases, J lost 9 bases, and 12 bases lay in between. DNA for the CDR3: TGTGCCAGCAGTTTTGTAGCGGAGTTTGAGCAGTTCTTC. This sequence encodes CASSFVAEFEQFF.

CDR3 amino acids: CASSMLDHEQFF. DNA of the CDR3: TGTGCCAGTAGTATGTTAGACCATGAGCAGTTCTTC. The rearrangement uses TRBV19 and TRBJ2-1, with no clear D. The germline V gene has CDR1 LNHDA and CDR2 SQIVND (reference sequence). The CDR3 covers 12 residues. V was trimmed by 3 bases and J by 8 bases, leaving 8 bases between them.

J is TRBJ1-4 and V is TRBV5-1; 7 nucleotides line up with TRBD1. With 1 base clipped from V and 7 bases from J, the junction kept 7 bases outside the gene matches. The germline V gene encodes CDR1 SGHRS and CDR2 YFSETQ. This CDR3 region has 15 residues. The DNA of the CDR3 is TGCGCCAGCAGCTTGTCGGGACAGCAGAGTGAAAAACTGTTTTTT. Translated: CASSLSGQQSEKLFF.

The chain uses TRBV20-1 and TRBJ2-2; D gene uncertain. Between the trimmed V and J ends, which lost 5 bases and 3 bases, there was a span of 19 bases. Germline V gives CDR1 DFQATT, CDR2 SNEGSKA (reference sequence). The CDR3 contains 16 residues. CDR3 nucleotides: TGCAGTGCTTCCGGCCCTGGGCAGTGGCACACCGGGGAGCTGTTTTTT. It encodes CSASGPGQWHTGELFF.

This clonotype was counted only a few times. This rearrangement joins TRBV24-1 to TRBJ2-2; D remains unclear. The CDR3 loop spans 15 amino acids. Trimming shortened V by 1 base and J by 1 base, and 6 bases separated the two germline ends. CDR1 and CDR2 from the germline V gene are KGHDR and SFDVKD. The CDR3 bases are TGTGCCACCAGTGATTTCGGCAAGAACACCGGGGAGCTGTTTTTT. This codes for CATSDFGKNTGELFF.

The DNA of the CDR3 is TGTGCCAGCAGTCATGACAGGGACGCCTACGAGCAGTACTTC. It encodes CASSHDRDAYEQYF. This rearrangement joins TRBV7-9 to TRBJ2-7; 7 bases fit TRBD1. The CDR3 runs to 14 residues. The junction had 7 bases not matched to a gene; V was cut back by 6 bases and J by 2 bases. Per the germline V gene, CDR1 is SEHNR and CDR2 is FQNEAQ (reference sequence). The full variable domain, rest sourced from reference TRBV7-9 and TRBJ2-7, is DTGVSQNPRHKITKRGQNVTFRCDPISEHNRLYWYRQTLGQGPEFLTYFQNEAQLEKSRLLSDRFSAERPKGSFSTLEIQRTEQGDSAMYLCASSHDRDAYEQYFGPGTRLTVT.

This clonotype was seen more than once but under ten times. The CDR3 DNA sequence: TGTGCCAGCAGTTTCAGGGCTAGCGGGAGTTACGAGCAGTACTTC. This sequence encodes CASSFRASGSYEQYF. The gene calls are TRBV12-3 or TRBV12-4 and TRBJ2-7; TRBD2 matches 10 bases. The CDR3 consists of 15 residues. Trimming took 3 bases from V and 4 from J; bases not matched to a gene: 6.